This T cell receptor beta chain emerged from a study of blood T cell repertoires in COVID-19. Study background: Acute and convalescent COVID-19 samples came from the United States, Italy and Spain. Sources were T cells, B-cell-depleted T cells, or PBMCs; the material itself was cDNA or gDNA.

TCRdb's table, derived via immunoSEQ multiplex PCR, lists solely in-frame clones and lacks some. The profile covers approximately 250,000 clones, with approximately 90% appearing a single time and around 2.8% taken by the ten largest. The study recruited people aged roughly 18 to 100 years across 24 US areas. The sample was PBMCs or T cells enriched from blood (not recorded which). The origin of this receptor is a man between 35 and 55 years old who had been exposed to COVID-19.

The CDR3 reads CASSYVGPNSPLHF. In DNA, the CDR3 is TGTGCCAGCAGTTACGTGGGGCCGAATTCACCCCTCCACTTT. The chain uses TRBV6-5 and TRBJ1-6, with D possibly matching TRBD1 (5 bases). Germline values: CDR1 MNHEY, CDR2 SVGAGI. The CDR3 is 14 amino acids. Trimming pared 2 bases from V and 7 bases from J, leaving 9 bases between.